This T cell receptor (beta chain) was captured by sequencing in a study of T-cell reconstitution after alpha-beta-depleted transplantation in children. The table lists this clonotype with a few counts. Preparation of the TCRbeta library involved a method that used unique molecular identifiers. TCRdb itself ran the PCR reads through MiXCR, one entry per CDR3 protein. This sample has roughly 610,000 distinct CDR3 sequences, with about 11% found just once. The germline V gene encodes CDR1 SGHKS and CDR2 YYEKEE (reference sequence). Unmatched junction bases numbered 8, after V lost 4 bases and J lost 0 bases. The CDR3 has 16 amino acids.

V usage is TRBV5-5 and J usage is TRBJ2-3; 7 bases align to TRBD2. Sequenced here: PBMCs from the stem cell graft donor, sampled from the stem cell graft. The source of this sequence is a human donor who donated a stem cell graft to a child with acute myeloid leukemia. DNA for the CDR3: TGTGCCAGCAGCAGTCCTAGCGGAACTAGCACAGATACGCAGTATTTT. It specifies CASSSPSGTSTDTQYF.